What follows are 32 T cell receptor beta chains derived from one specimen sequenced in a study of cytomegalovirus exposure and HLA in healthy donors. Sequencing was performed with immunoSEQ multiplex PCR; in TCRdb, only in-frame clones are kept and a portion is missing. The data show 120,000 to 150,000 clones, with about 86% seen just once and roughly 3% held by the top ten. Sequenced input: PBMCs. The receptors were gathered from a man aged 18 to 35 in good health and CMV-seronegative.

This chain joins TRBV7-6 and TRBJ2-2; 8 bases match TRBD2. The CDR3 sequence is 15 residues long. V was pared by 3 bases and J by 6 bases, with 6 bases of the junction left unmatched. Germline V CDR1 and CDR2: SGHVS, FNYEAQ. The CDR3 region has the DNA TGTGCCAGCAGCTTCGCGGGGGGTAGCGCCGGGGAGCTGTTTTTT. This codes for CASSFAGGSAGELFF.

The chain joins TRBV19 to TRBJ2-7; TRBD1 might be the D (6 bases). The V gene lost 5 bases and the J gene lost 3 bases, with 14 bases spanning the gap. Germline-derived CDR1 and CDR2 are LNHDA and SQIVND (reference sequence). This CDR3 is built from 14 residues. The CDR3 loop is CASSRAGVNYEQYF. In nucleotides, the CDR3 is TGTGCCAGTAGTCGGGCAGGGGTAAACTACGAGCAGTACTTC.

The chain employs TRBV30 and TRBJ1-3, with D maybe TRBD1 (5 bases). With 3 bases removed from V and 4 bases from J, the gap between germline ends came to 16 bases. CDR1 and CDR2 from the germline V gene are GTSNPN and SVGIG (reference sequence). This CDR3 is 15 amino acids long. The CDR3 region has the DNA TGTGCCTGGAGGATCTCCGGGACTTCGGGAAACACCATATATTTT. Protein product: CAWRISGTSGNTIYF.

The genes are TRBV7-8 and TRBJ1-1; D uncertain. V lost 6 bases, J lost 5 bases, and 13 bases lay in between. The CDR3 runs 13 residues. Germline CDR1 and CDR2: SGHVS and FQNEAQ. The CDR3 DNA reads TGTGCCAGCAGTCCAGTCTCGGAGACTGAAGCTTTCTTT. Protein: CASSPVSETEAFF.

This clone was seen a single time. V usage is TRBV15 and J usage is TRBJ2-5; the D gene is possibly TRBD2 (6 bases). Trimming left V 4 bases short and J 3 bases short, with 9 bases between. There are 13 residues in the CDR3. CDR1 LNHNV and CDR2 YYDKDF come from the germline V gene (reference sequence). In DNA, the CDR3 is TGTGCCACCAGCAACACGGGGGAAGAGACCCAGTACTTC. Protein sequence: CATSNTGEETQYF.

This clone was observed a few times. This chain links TRBV7-2 with TRBJ1-2; D not resolved. Trimming stripped 2 bases from V and 4 bases from J, with 8 bases between. CDR1 is SGHTA, CDR2 FQGNSA, per germline. The CDR3 extends over 13 amino acids. CDR3: CASSLLGSYGYTF. The CDR3 DNA follows: TGTGCCAGCAGCTTACTTGGGAGCTATGGCTACACCTTC.

The chain has TRBV7-6 and TRBJ2-1; 8 bases agree with TRBD2. This CDR3 is built from 16 residues. Germline CDR1 SGHVS, CDR2 FNYEAQ. Germline trimming cut 5 bases from V and 3 bases from J; bases unmatched to any gene: 9. CDR3 sequence reads: CASSLLGREDYNEQFF. Here the CDR3 DNA reads TGTGCCAGCAGCCTGCTTGGGCGGGAGGACTACAATGAGCAGTTCTTC.

J is TRBJ2-1 and V is TRBV29-1; 8 bases are shared with TRBD2. V shed 5 bases and J 3 bases; nucleotides not matched to a gene: 6. Per the germline V gene, CDR1 is SQVTM and CDR2 is ANQGSEA. CDR3 length equals 14 residues. The CDR3 loop reads CSVNLAGIYNEQFF. The CDR3 DNA reads as TGCAGCGTTAATTTAGCGGGGATCTACAATGAGCAGTTCTTC.

This chain connects TRBV7-8 to TRBJ2-5; 7 nucleotides match TRBD2. Germline V gene lookup returns CDR1 SGHVS and CDR2 FQNEAQ. The CDR3 runs 15 residues. V lost 1 base and J lost 4; bases outside the gene matches: 6. CDR3 in amino acids: CASSLDLGEGETQYF. CDR3 nucleotide sequence: TGTGCCAGCAGCTTAGATTTGGGGGAGGGAGAGACCCAGTACTTC.

V gene TRBV7-8 combines with J gene TRBJ1-1; D unresolved. The V gene's germline CDR1 is SGHVS and CDR2 FQNEAQ. The CDR3 is made up of 16 amino acids. The germline V and J ends were trimmed by 5 bases and 4 bases, with 20 bases remaining between them. CDR3 DNA: TGTGCCAGCAGCCGCGGGATCCAGATCACGGCCACTGAAGCTTTCTTT. Protein: CASSRGIQITATEAFF.

This chain connects TRBV5-6 to TRBJ2-2, with D possibly being TRBD2 (5 bases). There are 18 residues in the CDR3. Germline V gene lookup returns CDR1 SGHDT and CDR2 YYEEEE. Trimming cost V 0 bases and J 0 bases, with 15 bases left between them. The CDR3 sequence: CASSLEIGSQANTGELFF. The DNA for the CDR3 is TGTGCCAGCAGCTTGGAAATTGGGAGCCAGGCGAACACCGGGGAGCTGTTTTTT.

The sample holds a few counts of this clone. V is TRBV2 and J is TRBJ2-2, with unresolved D. This CDR3 has 11 residues. The V end lost 7 bases, the J end lost 6 bases, and 6 bases lay between the germline ends. Germline CDR1 reads SNHLY; CDR2 reads FYNNEI. The CDR3 loop is CASTRAGELFF. CDR3 in DNA: TGTGCCAGCACCCGAGCCGGGGAGCTGTTTTTT. The entire variable domain, with the rest obtained from reference TRBV2 and TRBJ2-2, is as follows: EPEVTQTPSHQVTQMGQEVILRCVPISNHLYFYWYRQILGQKVEFLVSFYNNEISEKSEIFDDQFSVERPDGSNFTLKIRSTKLEDSAMYFCASTRAGELFFGEGSRLTVL.

About this clone itself: Other DNA sequences in this sample translate to the same CDR3. The CDR3 bases are TGTGCCAGCAGCCAGACAGGGAACTATGGCTACACCTTC. Residues: CASSQTGNYGYTF. The chain combines TRBV7-6 with TRBJ1-2, with 7 bases aligning to TRBD1. This CDR3 is 13 amino acids long. Germline CDR1 and CDR2: SGHVS and FNYEAQ. With 5 bases clipped from V and 2 bases from J, the junction kept 2 bases outside the gene matches. Full variable domain (remainder filled in from reference TRBV7-6 and TRBJ1-2): GAGVSQSPRYKVTKRGQDVALRCDPISGHVSLYWYRQALGQGPEFLTYFNYEAQQDKSGLPNDRFSAERPEGSISTLTIQRTEQRDSAMYRCASSQTGNYGYTFGSGTRLTVV.

This clone was seen a few times. This rearrangement joins TRBV27 to TRBJ2-1; 8 bases map to TRBD1. This CDR3 has 18 residues. Germline assignment: CDR1 MNHEY and CDR2 SMNVEV (reference sequence). The V and J ends lost 6 bases and 1 base, in that order; junction bases with no gene match: 14. CDR3 residues: CASRDREIDYQSYNEQFF. The CDR3 DNA reads as TGTGCCAGCAGGGACAGGGAAATCGACTACCAATCCTACAATGAGCAGTTCTTC.

As concerns this clone: A much larger clone sits a single nucleotide away, making a read error possible. This chain joins TRBV10-1 and TRBJ2-7, with 7 bases matching TRBD1. This CDR3 has 13 amino acids. Losses at the gene ends were 6 bases for V and 2 bases for J; bases not matched to a gene: 4. The germline gives CDR1 WNHNN, CDR2 SYGVQD (reference sequence). The DNA for the CDR3 is TGCGCCAGCAGCTTCGGGACAGCCTACGAGCAGTACTTC. Protein sequence: CASSFGTAYEQYF.

This chain's CDR3 is CATSTNRGTGTQYF. CDR3 bases: TGTGCCACCAGCACCAACAGGGGAACAGGGACCCAGTACTTC. The V and J genes are TRBV15 and TRBJ2-5; 7 bases map to TRBD1. V lost 4 bases, J lost 7 bases, and 9 bases stayed unmatched. Germline V gives CDR1 LNHNV, CDR2 YYDKDF (reference sequence). This CDR3 region has 14 residues.

This chain uses TRBV28 with TRBJ2-7, with TRBD2 matching over 8 bases. Trimming took 5 bases from V and 0 from J; bases not matched to a gene: 15. This CDR3 has 18 residues. Germline assignment: CDR1 MDHEN and CDR2 SYDVKM. The CDR3 loop is CASSTHPRQGTSSYEQYF. The CDR3 DNA reads as TGTGCCAGCAGTACCCACCCCCGGCAGGGGACTAGCTCCTACGAGCAGTACTTC.

This chain connects TRBV6-4 to TRBJ2-3, with TRBD2 matching 8 bases. The CDR3 has 13 residues. V shed 8 bases, J shed 6 bases, and the junction held 7 bases outside the gene matches. The germline V gene has CDR1 MRHNA and CDR2 SNTAGT. In DNA form, the CDR3 reads TGTGCCAGCGGGCGGGGGGAGACGGATACGCAGTATTTT. As protein: CASGRGETDTQYF.

The rearrangement joins TRBV10-3 to TRBJ2-5; 7 positions agree with TRBD2. Germline CDR1 and CDR2: ENHRY and SYGVKD. CDR3 length: 15 amino acids. V was clipped by 4 bases and J by 3 bases; unmatched bases: 8. CDR3: CAISVGWLAEETQYF. The CDR3 DNA reads TGTGCCATCAGTGTCGGTTGGCTAGCGGAAGAGACCCAGTACTTC.

This chain links TRBV7-9 with TRBJ1-1, with D possibly matching TRBD1 (6 bases). This CDR3 has 14 amino acids. V lost 3 bases, J lost 2 bases, and 10 bases lay in between. Germline V gene lookup returns CDR1 SEHNR and CDR2 FQNEAQ (reference sequence). The CDR3 DNA reads TGTGCCAGCAGCTTTGGGACACCTAACACTGAAGCTTTCTTT. It translates to CASSFGTPNTEAFF.

The J gene is TRBJ1-5, the V gene TRBV28; 8 bases fit TRBD1. V lost 3 bases, J lost 5 bases, and 3 bases stayed unmatched. The germline V gene has CDR1 MDHEN and CDR2 SYDVKM. The length of the CDR3 is 14 residues. The DNA of the CDR3 is TGTGCCAGCAGTTTGGACAGGGTCGATCAGCCCCAGCATTTT. It is translated as CASSLDRVDQPQHF.

The chain employs TRBV5-6 and TRBJ1-2, with 7 bases aligning to TRBD1. The CDR3 sequence is 13 residues long. In germline, CDR1 is SGHDT, CDR2 YYEEEE. The ends lost 4 bases at V and 4 bases at J; junction bases unmatched: 4. The CDR3 coding sequence is TGTGCCAGCAGCAGAAACAGGGGCTATGGCTACACCTTC. Amino acid sequence: CASSRNRGYGYTF. The whole variable domain, filled in from reference TRBV5-6 and TRBJ1-2, reads DAGVTQSPTHLIKTRGQQVTLRCSPKSGHDTVSWYQQALGQGPQFIFQYYEEEERQRGNFPDRFSGHQFPNYSSELNVNALLLGDSALYLCASSRNRGYGYTFGSGTRLTVV.

The chain employs TRBV28 and TRBJ2-7; 13 bases line up with TRBD2. Germline CDR1 MDHEN, CDR2 SYDVKM. Trimming removed 7 bases from V and 5 bases from J; junction bases left unmatched: 17. The CDR3 consists of 18 residues. CDR3 nucleotide sequence: TGTGCCAGCACCCTCCTTGGTGTTTGGACTAGCGGGAGTAACGAGCAGTACTTC. Residues: CASTLLGVWTSGSNEQYF.

The gene calls are TRBV4-1 and TRBJ1-5; a weak D match, TRBD1 (5 bases). This CDR3 has 16 amino acids. CDR1 MGHRA and CDR2 YSYEKL come from the germline V gene. Trimming took off 2 bases at V and 0 bases at J, with 11 bases between the two ends. CDR3 nucleotides: TGCGCCAGCAGCCAAATGGGGGGGGATAGCAATCAGCCCCAGCATTTT. Translating it yields CASSQMGGDSNQPQHF.

The CDR3, as DNA: TGTGCCTCCTCAAGGGAGGGCAGATCCTACGAGCAGTACTTC. It codes for CASSREGRSYEQYF. The chain employs TRBV30 and TRBJ2-7; 7 bases are shared with TRBD2. From germline, CDR1 is GTSNPN and CDR2 SVGIG (reference sequence). V shed 7 bases, J shed 1 base, and the junction held 10 bases outside the gene matches. The CDR3 is 14 amino acids.

V gene TRBV2 combines with J gene TRBJ2-3; TRBD2 agrees at 8 bases. The trim removed 6 bases at V and 1 base at J, leaving 9 bases unmatched. The CDR3 loop spans 16 amino acids. Germline CDR1 and CDR2: SNHLY and FYNNEI. This chain's CDR3 is CASRLIAGTGTDTQYF. The CDR3 nucleotides are TGTGCCAGCAGACTCATAGCGGGAACGGGCACAGATACGCAGTATTTT.

This sequence joins TRBV28 and TRBJ2-7, with 7 bases that match TRBD1. Trimming took 3 bases from V and 3 from J; bases not matched to a gene: 20. CDR3 length: 19 amino acids. Germline values: CDR1 MDHEN, CDR2 SYDVKM. This CDR3 reads CASSLPTGKGDGTDYEQYF. DNA for the CDR3: TGTGCCAGCAGTTTGCCAACCGGGAAGGGGGATGGGACAGACTACGAGCAGTACTTC.

This chain connects TRBV30 to TRBJ1-3, with 10 bases identical to TRBD1. This CDR3 region has 14 residues. Germline V CDR1 and CDR2: GTSNPN, SVGIG (reference sequence). V lost 7 bases, J lost 2 bases, and 5 bases stayed unmatched. CDR3 residues: CAFGQGETGNTIYF. CDR3 sequence (DNA): TGTGCCTTCGGACAGGGGGAAACTGGAAACACCATATATTTT. Complete variable domain (other parts from reference TRBV30 and TRBJ1-3): SQTIHQWPATLVQPVGSPLSLECTVEGTSNPNLYWYRQAAGRGLQLLFYSVGIGQISSEVPQNLSASRPQDRQFILSSKKLLLSDSGFYLCAFGQGETGNTIYFGEGSWLTVV.

The chain recombines TRBV6-5 with TRBJ2-7; 7 bases are a match to TRBD1. The germline gives CDR1 MNHEY, CDR2 SVGAGI. Unmatched junction bases numbered 10, after V lost 5 bases and J lost 3 bases. The CDR3 has 15 residues. The CDR3 DNA is TGTGCCAGCAGTGGACCCGGGACAGTTAGCTACGAGCAGTACTTC. It encodes CASSGPGTVSYEQYF.

The gene calls are TRBV14 and TRBJ2-5; 8 nucleotides align to TRBD1. Germline CDR1 reads SGHDN; CDR2 reads FVKESK. Trimming took 0 bases from V and 8 from J; bases not matched to a gene: 11. The CDR3 covers 16 residues. The CDR3 sequence is CASSQDRGGQGRTQYF. DNA for the CDR3: TGTGCCAGCAGCCAAGATCGGGGTGGACAGGGTCGAACCCAGTACTTC.

This chain connects TRBV6-1 to TRBJ1-3; D is undetermined. The V end was cut by 8 bases, the J end by 7 bases, with 9 bases between. The CDR3 has 11 amino acids. Per germline, CDR1 MNHNS and CDR2 SASEGT. The CDR3 spells CASGRENTIYF. The CDR3 bases are TGTGCCAGCGGTAGGGAGAACACCATATATTTT.

The rearrangement joins TRBV5-6 to TRBJ2-2, with TRBD2 matching over 7 bases. The junction had 12 bases not matched to a gene; V was cut back by 4 bases and J by 3 bases. This CDR3 is 17 amino acids long. CDR1 is SGHDT, CDR2 YYEEEE, per germline. DNA of the CDR3: TGTGCCAGCAGCACCCGGGTCGGGACTACCTACACCGGGGAGCTGTTTTTT. Amino acid sequence: CASSTRVGTTYTGELFF. Filled out from reference TRBV5-6 and TRBJ2-2, the complete variable domain reads DAGVTQSPTHLIKTRGQQVTLRCSPKSGHDTVSWYQQALGQGPQFIFQYYEEEERQRGNFPDRFSGHQFPNYSSELNVNALLLGDSALYLCASSTRVGTTYTGELFFGEGSRLTVL.